These 27 T cell receptor beta chains were sequenced from one sample in a study of T cell changes during pregnancy in multiple sclerosis. Using immunoSEQ multiplex PCR, the repertoire was profiled, and TCRdb retains in-frame clones only, with some absent. The sample records 100,000 or so clones, approximately 91% being singletons. The material sequenced was peripheral blood, taken in the second trimester of pregnancy. The receptors shown here come from a female donor with multiple sclerosis, enrolled in a pregnancy study.

At least ten counts were recorded for this clone. This sequence joins TRBV1 and TRBJ1-5; TRBD1 was called by the table and not checked on the DNA. TRBV1 constitutes a pseudogene. The CDR3 extends over 16 amino acids. CDR3 sequence reads: CTSSQDWMTDNQPQHF. CDR3 DNA sequence: TGCACCAGCAGCCAAGACTGGATGACAGATAATCAGCCCCAGCATTTT.

CDR3 sequence reads: CASSERGSSTEAFF. In nucleotides, the CDR3 is TGTGCCAGCAGTGAAAGGGGAAGTAGCACTGAAGCTTTCTTT. V and J are TRBV6-1 and TRBJ1-1, with TRBD1 as a possible D gene (5 bases). Germline loops: CDR1 MNHNS, CDR2 SASEGT. V was trimmed by 2 bases and J by 4 bases, leaving 11 bases between them. The CDR3 extends over 14 amino acids.

This chain joins TRBV9 and TRBJ2-1, with 8 bases lining up with TRBD2. Germline-derived CDR1 and CDR2 are SGDLS and YYNGEE. With 4 bases clipped from V and 7 bases from J, the junction kept 10 bases outside the gene matches. CDR3 length: 15 amino acids. Here the CDR3 reads CASSFGLADPNEQFF. CDR3 nucleotide sequence: TGTGCCAGCAGCTTCGGACTAGCCGACCCAAATGAGCAGTTCTTC.

The V and J genes are TRBV19 and TRBJ2-1, with 8 bases aligning to TRBD2. CDR3 length equals 16 residues. The V gene end was trimmed by 7 bases and the J gene end by 6 bases; junction bases not matched to a gene: 14. CDR1 LNHDA and CDR2 SQIVND come from the germline V gene (reference sequence). The CDR3 DNA reads as TGTGCCAGTAACCCCGCTTTAGCGGGGTCTCCCAATGAGCAGTTCTTC. This sequence encodes CASNPALAGSPNEQFF.

CDR3 DNA: TGTGCCAGCACCGGGACACGCTACGAGCAGTACTTC. This encodes CASTGTRYEQYF. The chain employs TRBV28 and TRBJ2-7; TRBD1 might be the D (6 bases). The V gene lost 7 bases and the J gene lost 3 bases, with 10 bases spanning the gap. This CDR3 is built from 12 residues. Germline V lookup: CDR1 MDHEN, CDR2 SYDVKM.

The chain uses TRBV7-9 and TRBJ2-7; 7 positions match TRBD2. CDR1 and CDR2 from the germline V gene are SEHNR and FQNEAQ (reference sequence). This CDR3 contains 15 residues. The J segment lost 1 base and the V segment lost 3 bases, leaving 6 bases of the junction unmatched. The chain's CDR3 is CASSFEGGPSYEQYF. The CDR3 DNA reads TGTGCCAGCAGCTTTGAGGGAGGGCCTTCCTACGAGCAGTACTTC.

Only one count was recorded for this clone. The chain uses TRBV7-2 and TRBJ2-3, with TRBD1 matching over 7 bases. The CDR3 totals 14 residues. Germline values: CDR1 SGHTA, CDR2 FQGNSA. V lost 5 bases to trimming and J lost 2 bases; unmatched junction nucleotides: 4. The CDR3 bases are TGTGCCAGCAGCCGGGACAGAACCACAGATACGCAGTATTTT. This codes for CASSRDRTTDTQYF.

The J gene is TRBJ2-5, the V gene TRBV28; 10 bases match TRBD1. This CDR3 contains 17 residues. CDR1 is MDHEN, CDR2 SYDVKM, per germline. Germline trimming cut 6 bases from V and 5 bases from J; bases unmatched to any gene: 15. CDR3 sequence: CASRDTPGQGLGETQYF. In DNA, the CDR3 is TGTGCCAGCAGAGATACCCCGGGACAGGGGCTCGGGGAGACCCAGTACTTC.

This clone was seen once. The chain has TRBV5-1 and TRBJ2-3; D not certain. Germline CDR1 SGHRS, CDR2 YFSETQ. Trimming took off 4 bases at V and 0 bases at J, with 12 bases between the two ends. There are 15 residues in the CDR3. The CDR3 bases are TGCGCCAGCAGCCCACAGCCAATTAGCACAGATACGCAGTATTTT. This encodes CASSPQPISTDTQYF.

The rearrangement joins TRBV27 to TRBJ1-1; D gene uncertain. The V end was cut by 4 bases, the J end by 11 bases, with 14 bases between. CDR1 and CDR2 (germline): MNHEY, SMNVEV (reference sequence). The CDR3 length is 12 residues. CDR3 amino acids: CASSSPPGTAFF. CDR3 nucleotide sequence: TGTGCCAGCAGTTCACCCCCAGGCACGGCTTTCTTT.

The chain combines TRBV29-1 with TRBJ1-2; TRBD1 matches 9 bases. Trimming took 1 base from V and 4 from J; bases not matched to a gene: 7. The CDR3 spans 15 residues. Looked up from germline, CDR1 is SQVTM and CDR2 is ANQGSEA. CDR3 residues: CSVEVVQGAPYGYTF. The CDR3 DNA reads as TGCAGCGTTGAAGTTGTACAGGGGGCACCCTATGGCTACACCTTC.

The chain combines TRBV4-2 with TRBJ2-7; 9 nucleotides match TRBD2. J was trimmed by 3 bases and V by 4 bases; bases with no gene match: 10. Germline CDR1 is LGHNA and CDR2 is YNFKEQ. This CDR3 contains 16 residues. CDR3 in DNA: TGTGCCAGCAGCCCGTTGCAGGCTAGCGGGATCTACGAGCAGTACTTC. It yields the protein CASSPLQASGIYEQYF.

For the CDR3, the DNA is TGTGCCAGCATAGAGACTCGGGCAGATACGCAGTATTTT. Protein: CASIETRADTQYF. The genes are TRBV28 and TRBJ2-3, with D uncertain. Per germline, CDR1 MDHEN and CDR2 SYDVKM. V gave up 7 bases and J gave up 4 bases, with 12 bases separating them. There are 13 residues in the CDR3. The whole variable domain, remainder taken from reference TRBV28 and TRBJ2-3, is DVKVTQSSRYLVKRTGEKVFLECVQDMDHENMFWYRQDPGLGLRLIYFSYDVKMKEKGDIPEGYSVSREKKERFSLILESASTNQTSMYLCASIETRADTQYFGPGTRLTVL.

V usage is TRBV18 and J usage is TRBJ2-3; 13 bases fit TRBD2. This CDR3 spans 17 amino acids. Per the germline V gene, CDR1 is KGHSH and CDR2 is LQKENI. Trimming took 2 bases from V and 1 from J; bases not matched to a gene: 3. The CDR3 protein is CASSPGTSGMGTDTQYF. CDR3 DNA sequence: TGTGCCAGCTCACCAGGGACTAGCGGGATGGGCACAGATACGCAGTATTTT. The complete variable domain, with remaining parts taken from reference TRBV18 and TRBJ2-3, reads NAGVMQNPRHLVRRRGQEARLRCSPMKGHSHVYWYRQLPEEGLKFMVYLQKENIIDESGMPKERFSAEFPKEGPSILRIQQVVRGDSAAYFCASSPGTSGMGTDTQYFGPGTRLTVL.

This chain links TRBV6-5 with TRBJ1-2; 10 bases align to TRBD1. Germline V gene lookup returns CDR1 MNHEY and CDR2 SVGAGI. V was pared by 6 bases and J by 4 bases, with 8 bases of the junction left unmatched. The CDR3 is 15 residues long. The CDR3 sequence: CASRPSTGGIYGYTF. The CDR3 DNA follows: TGTGCCAGCAGACCCTCGACAGGGGGCATCTATGGCTACACCTTC.

The V gene is TRBV11-2, the J gene TRBJ1-5; possible D gene TRBD1, 5 bases. The V gene lost 6 bases and the J gene lost 7 bases, with 13 bases spanning the gap. The CDR3 length is 13 residues. Germline CDR1 is SGHAT and CDR2 is FQNNGV. The CDR3 bases are TGTGCCAGCAGTCAGAGGGGAGGACAGCCCCAGCATTTT. Translating it yields CASSQRGGQPQHF. Complete variable domain (other parts from reference TRBV11-2 and TRBJ1-5): EAGVAQSPRYKIIEKRQSVAFWCNPISGHATLYWYQQILGQGPKLLIQFQNNGVVDDSQLPKDRFSAERLKGVDSTLKIQPAKLEDSAVYLCASSQRGGQPQHFGDGTRLSIL.

This clone was picked up a small number of times. The V gene is TRBV30, the J gene TRBJ2-1, with 9 bases lining up with TRBD2. The CDR3 is 16 residues long. Trimming took 3 bases from V and 4 from J; bases not matched to a gene: 10. Per germline, CDR1 GTSNPN and CDR2 SVGIG (reference sequence). The CDR3 sequence: CAWSTPGLASYNEQFF. CDR3 DNA sequence: TGTGCCTGGAGCACTCCGGGACTAGCATCGTACAATGAGCAGTTCTTC.

J is TRBJ1-2 and V is TRBV27; D is possibly TRBD1 (6 bases). V was shortened by 2 bases and J by 2 bases, with 15 bases between the two germline ends. Germline assignment: CDR1 MNHEY and CDR2 SMNVEV (reference sequence). The CDR3 covers 16 residues. The CDR3 DNA reads as TGTGCCAGCAGTTTAAACAGGGCAGTGGCGAACTATGGCTACACCTTC. Its translation: CASSLNRAVANYGYTF.

In regard to this clone: Compared with germline, one end of the junction differs, possibly owing to a read error. This chain uses TRBV7-7 with TRBJ2-5; D may be TRBD2 (5 bases). The germline gives CDR1 SSHAT, CDR2 FNYEAQ (reference sequence). The CDR3 is made up of 17 amino acids. The CDR3 coding sequence is TGTGCTAGCAGCTCGAGGATCGACTACCGGCTTGGGGAGACCCAGTACTTC. This sequence encodes CASSSRIDYRLGETQYF.

The sample holds a few counts of this clone. The genes are TRBV30 and TRBJ1-1; D not certain. Germline CDR1 GTSNPN, CDR2 SVGIG (reference sequence). V was shortened by 5 bases and J by 0 bases, with 13 bases between the two germline ends. CDR3 size: 14 residues. CDR3 loop: CAWSINFMNTEAFF. CDR3 DNA sequence: TGTGCCTGGTCGATAAACTTCATGAACACTGAAGCTTTCTTT.

The chain has TRBV29-1 and TRBJ2-1, with 11 bases identical to TRBD2. Trimming removed 5 bases from V and 4 bases from J; junction bases left unmatched: 4. The germline gives CDR1 SQVTM, CDR2 ANQGSEA. This CDR3 region has 14 residues. CDR3 in DNA: TGCAGCGTTATAGCGGGAGGGGCTTACAATGAGCAGTTCTTC. Translated: CSVIAGGAYNEQFF.

This clone came up once. The V gene is TRBV29-1, the J gene TRBJ1-2, with D possibly TRBD1 on 6 matching bases. V lost 7 bases and J 8 bases, leaving 14 bases between the germline ends. Germline CDR1 SQVTM, CDR2 ANQGSEA. The CDR3 contains 11 residues. The CDR3 loop reads CSASGTRGYTF. The CDR3, as DNA: TGCAGCGCCTCAGGGACACGCGGCTACACCTTC. The variable domain in full, with the rest retrieved from reference TRBV29-1 and TRBJ1-2, is SAVISQKPSRDICQRGTSLTIQCQVDSQVTMMFWYRQQPGQSLTLIATANQGSEATYESGFVIDKFPISRPNLTFSTLTVSNMSPEDSSIYLCSASGTRGYTFGSGTRLTVV.

The gene calls are TRBV4-3 and TRBJ1-5, with a tentative D call TRBD1 (6 bases). V was cut by 4 bases and J by 4 bases, with 11 bases left in between. This CDR3 is built from 14 residues. Germline V gives CDR1 LGHNA, CDR2 YSLEER. The CDR3 nucleotides read TGCGCCAGCAGCCTCATGGGGGCGAATCAGCCCCAGCATTTT. It specifies CASSLMGANQPQHF.

The chain has TRBV5-4 and TRBJ2-7; D may be TRBD2 (6 bases). Germline CDR1 reads SGHNT; CDR2 reads YYREEE (reference sequence). The length of the CDR3 is 17 residues. V was clipped by 4 bases and J by 3 bases, with 23 bases between them. CDR3 protein: CASSPQKGGIGIYEQYF. In DNA, the CDR3 is TGTGCCAGCAGCCCCCAGAAGGGCGGGATTGGAATCTACGAGCAGTACTTC.

The rearrangement joins TRBV7-9 to TRBJ2-4; D possibly corresponds to TRBD2 (5 bases). Per germline, CDR1 SEHNR and CDR2 FQNEAQ (reference sequence). The CDR3 extends over 12 amino acids. V was trimmed by 4 bases and J by 6 bases, leaving 7 bases between them. This CDR3 is CASSSRGNIQYF. The DNA of the CDR3 is TGTGCCAGCAGCTCACGGGGAAACATTCAGTACTTC.

The rearrangement joins TRBV19 to TRBJ2-5, with TRBD2 identical over 12 bases. V was clipped by 4 bases and J by 5 bases; unmatched bases: 5. CDR1 is LNHDA, CDR2 SQIVND, per germline (reference sequence). The CDR3 has 15 amino acids. The DNA of the CDR3 is TGTGCCAGTAGTACGAGGACTAGCGGGATTGAGACCCAGTACTTC. Its translation is CASSTRTSGIETQYF.

CDR3 in DNA: TGTGCCAGCAGTGAGAGAGACCCCCGGGACAGGGGGAATGAGCAGTTCTTC. Protein sequence: CASSERDPRDRGNEQFF. This chain uses TRBV6-1 with TRBJ2-1; 11 bases align to TRBD1. This CDR3 has 17 residues. CDR1 is MNHNS and CDR2 is SASEGT in the germline V gene. The V gene end was trimmed by 3 bases and the J gene end by 7 bases; junction bases not matched to a gene: 11.